These 10 T cell receptor beta chains were all obtained from the same sample, sequenced in a study of cytomegalovirus exposure and HLA in healthy donors (dated by TCRdb to 2016 to 2017). Library generation was performed with the immunoSEQ multiplex PCR assay. For the multiplex PCR, a mixture combining 60 forward primers for TCR Vbeta segments and 13 reverse primers for TCR Jbeta segments was used. In its TCRdb copy, this immuneACCESS table keeps in-frame sequences only and misses some clones. Where compared with another copy, unresolved V genes explain less than half of these, and the others have no known cause. The sample records 150,000 to 200,000 clones, 70% to 90% of which are singletons. About 2% of the sample comes from the top ten. Sequenced material: PBMCs. The source is a man between 18 and 35 years old in good health and CMV-seropositive.

This clone was counted between two and nine times. Written as DNA, the CDR3 is TGTGCCAGCAGCTTAACATACAGGGGGCCTCGCACACACAATGAGCAGTTCTTC. It specifies CASSLTYRGPRTHNEQFF. This chain joins TRBV7-6 and TRBJ2-1, with 9 positions matching TRBD1. Germline CDR1 is SGHVS and CDR2 is FNYEAQ. Trimming removed 2 bases from V and 5 bases from J; junction bases left unmatched: 13. This CDR3 region has 18 residues. Full variable domain (remainder filled in from reference TRBV7-6 and TRBJ2-1): GAGVSQSPRYKVTKRGQDVALRCDPISGHVSLYWYRQALGQGPEFLTYFNYEAQQDKSGLPNDRFSAERPEGSISTLTIQRTEQRDSAMYRCASSLTYRGPRTHNEQFFGPGTRLTVL.

The V call is TRBV7-2, the J call TRBJ1-1; 11 bases line up with TRBD1. The CDR3 runs 16 residues. Trimming cost V 3 bases and J 4 bases; bases outside gene matches: 7. Germline CDR1 and CDR2: SGHTA and FQGNSA. In nucleotides, the CDR3 is TGTGCCAGCAGCTTGGCGGACAGGGGGCCGGGCACTGAAGCTTTCTTT. This encodes CASSLADRGPGTEAFF.

The chain uses TRBV4-1 and TRBJ1-2; 11 nucleotides line up with TRBD1. Germline-derived CDR1 and CDR2 are MGHRA and YSYEKL. The CDR3 spans 14 residues. The J segment lost 6 bases and the V segment lost 4 bases, leaving 4 bases of the junction unmatched. CDR3 loop: CASSLGQGANGYTF. The CDR3 DNA reads as TGCGCCAGCAGCCTTGGACAGGGGGCTAATGGCTACACCTTC.

The chain has TRBV1 and TRBJ1-5. TRBV1 is classified as a pseudogene. This CDR3 has 13 residues. The CDR3 DNA follows: TGCACCAGCAGCCAAGTATCCGATCAGCCCCAGCATTTT. As protein: CTSSQVSDQPQHF.

V usage is TRBV6-5 and J usage is TRBJ1-3, with 7 bases aligning to TRBD1. The CDR3 spans 14 residues. Germline V gives CDR1 MNHEY, CDR2 SVGAGI. V dropped 5 bases and J dropped 6; count of bases not matched to a gene: 7. The CDR3 region is CASSEAGQKNTIYF. Here the CDR3 DNA reads TGTGCCAGCAGTGAGGCGGGACAGAAAAACACCATATATTTT.

This clone has just one count. The chain employs TRBV29-1 and TRBJ2-7; a weak D match, TRBD1 (5 bases). This CDR3 has 12 amino acids. Looked up from germline, CDR1 is SQVTM and CDR2 is ANQGSEA. V shed 0 bases and J shed 12 bases, with 15 bases lying between them. The CDR3 loop is CSVEEGVAGRYF. Here the CDR3 DNA reads TGCAGCGTTGAAGAAGGGGTAGCCGGTCGGTACTTC.

The chain couples TRBV11-3 to TRBJ2-7, with 9 bases aligning to TRBD1. Losses at the gene ends were 3 bases for V and 3 bases for J; bases not matched to a gene: 3. The germline CDR1 and CDR2 sequences are SGHNT and YENEEA. The CDR3 has 14 residues. Here the CDR3 DNA reads TGTGCCAGCAGCTTGGGACAGGGTTACTACGAGCAGTACTTC. Residues: CASSLGQGYYEQYF.

The chain links TRBV11-2 to TRBJ2-7, with TRBD2 matching over 8 bases. Germline lookup yields CDR1 SGHAT and CDR2 FQNNGV. CDR3 size: 15 residues. The V gene end was trimmed by 1 base and the J gene end by 3 bases; junction bases not matched to a gene: 5. The CDR3: CASSLGGLGRYEQYF. The CDR3 nucleotides are TGTGCCAGCAGCTTAGGGGGACTAGGGCGCTACGAGCAGTACTTC.

The chain has TRBV4-1 and TRBJ2-1; 15 bases align to TRBD2. In germline, CDR1 is MGHRA, CDR2 YSYEKL. The V and J ends lost 4 bases and 8 bases, in that order; junction bases with no gene match: 9. This CDR3 is 17 amino acids long. This CDR3 reads CASSLGTSGGPSHEQFF. In nucleotides, the CDR3 is TGCGCCAGCAGCCTGGGGACTAGCGGGGGGCCATCACATGAGCAGTTCTTC.

V usage is TRBV6-6 and J usage is TRBJ2-7, with 12 bases matching TRBD1. Trimming at V came to 7 bases and at J to 2 bases, leaving 6 bases not matched to a gene. CDR1 is MNHNY, CDR2 SVGAGI, per germline (reference sequence). The CDR3 sequence is 15 residues long. This CDR3 is CASNAGTGGPYEQYF. CDR3 DNA: TGTGCCAGCAACGCCGGGACAGGGGGCCCCTACGAGCAGTACTTC.